The 5 T cell receptor beta chains given below trace back to one sample, sequenced in a study of control samples from healthy donors and cancer patients. Using immunoSEQ multiplex PCR, the repertoire was profiled, and TCRdb retains in-frame clones only, with some absent. The sample consists of 150,000 to 180,000 clones, about 93% of them appearing once. Sequenced input: blood. These receptors all stem from a man in his fifties or sixties in good health.

The V and J genes are TRBV7-3 and TRBJ2-5, with a possible D match to TRBD1 (6 bases). V dropped 5 bases and J dropped 5 bases, with 18 bases sitting between them. The V gene's germline CDR1 is SGHTA and CDR2 FQGTGA. This CDR3 is built from 15 residues. The CDR3, as DNA: TGTGCCAGCAGCCCCGATCCCGGACAGTTGGAGACCCAGTACTTC. This translates into CASSPDPGQLETQYF.

The rearrangement joins TRBV24-1 to TRBJ2-7; a weak D match, TRBD2 (6 bases). V lost 2 bases to trimming and J lost 7 bases, with 11 bases between them. This CDR3 has 13 amino acids. Per germline, CDR1 KGHDR and CDR2 SFDVKD. CDR3: CATSDSTRGEQYF. The CDR3 coding sequence is TGTGCCACCAGTGATTCTACCCGGGGGGAGCAGTACTTC.

This sequence joins TRBV19 and TRBJ2-3; no clear D gene. CDR3 length: 16 amino acids. Trimming shortened V by 1 base and J by 4 bases, and 15 bases separated the two germline ends. The germline CDR1 and CDR2 sequences are LNHDA and SQIVND (reference sequence). CDR3 residues: CASSIGFNVDADTQYF. The CDR3, as DNA: TGTGCCAGTAGTATAGGGTTTAATGTGGACGCAGATACGCAGTATTTT.

The rearrangement uses TRBV5-5 and TRBJ2-1, with D possibly matching TRBD2 (6 bases). The CDR3 extends over 15 amino acids. Germline lookup yields CDR1 SGHKS and CDR2 YYEKEE (reference sequence). V was cut by 0 bases and J by 7 bases, with 14 bases left in between. CDR3 in DNA: TGTGCCAGCAGCTTGGGGGCCGGGAGTCAGAATGAGCAGTTCTTC. Amino acid sequence: CASSLGAGSQNEQFF.

The rearrangement joins TRBV5-1 to TRBJ2-1, with D possibly being TRBD1 or TRBD2 (5 bases each). Germline V lookup: CDR1 SGHRS, CDR2 YFSETQ. The CDR3 runs 13 residues. Trimming removed 4 bases at V and 8 bases at J, with 13 bases between. The CDR3 here is CASSRDHLDEQFF. In DNA, the CDR3 is TGCGCCAGCAGCCGGGACCACCTCGATGAGCAGTTCTTC.